This T cell receptor (beta chain) derives from a study of CD8 T cells in Susac syndrome. Study background: When blood was collected, patients with Susac syndrome were therapy-naive, were taking corticosteroids, or were receiving intravenous immunoglobulin alone.

CD8+ and CD4+ T cells from blood underwent TCR beta sequencing, which was carried out in a high-throughput format. Random hexamers primed reverse transcription of about 0.45 to 1 ug RNA. TCRdb re-analysed the immunoSEQ multiplex PCR reads in MiXCR, keeping a single row per CDR3 protein. The table has about 140,000 distinct CDR3 sequences, just under 95% seen once. Germline V gives CDR1 DFQATT, CDR2 SNEGSKA (reference sequence). The V gene lost 6 bases and the J gene lost 5 bases, with 12 bases spanning the gap. The CDR3 sequence is 12 residues long. Sequencing was carried out using CD4+ T cells from PBMCs. The origin of this receptor is a human donor with Susac syndrome. The rearrangement joins TRBV20-1 to TRBJ2-3, with D unclear. The CDR3 sequence: CSAQESEDTQYF. Written as DNA, the CDR3 is TGCAGTGCCCAGGAGTCAGAAGATACGCAGTATTTT.